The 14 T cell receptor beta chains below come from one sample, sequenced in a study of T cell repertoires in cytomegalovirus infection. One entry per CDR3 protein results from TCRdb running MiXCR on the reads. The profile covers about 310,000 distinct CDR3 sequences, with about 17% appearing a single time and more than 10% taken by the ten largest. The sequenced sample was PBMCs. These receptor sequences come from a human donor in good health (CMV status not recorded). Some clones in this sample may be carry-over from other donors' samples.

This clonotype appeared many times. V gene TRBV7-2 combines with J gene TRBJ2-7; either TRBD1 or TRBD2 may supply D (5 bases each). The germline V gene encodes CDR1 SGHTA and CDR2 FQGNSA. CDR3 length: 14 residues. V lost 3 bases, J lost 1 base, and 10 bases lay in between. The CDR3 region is CASSLGTESYEQYF. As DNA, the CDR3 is TGTGCCAGCAGCTTGGGGACGGAATCCTACGAGCAGTACTTC.

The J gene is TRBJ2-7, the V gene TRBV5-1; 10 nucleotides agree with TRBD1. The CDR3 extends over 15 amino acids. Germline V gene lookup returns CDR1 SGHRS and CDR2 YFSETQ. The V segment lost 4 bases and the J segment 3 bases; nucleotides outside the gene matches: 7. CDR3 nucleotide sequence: TGCGCCAGCAGCCGGGACAGGGGCGTTCGCTACGAGCAGTACTTC. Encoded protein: CASSRDRGVRYEQYF.

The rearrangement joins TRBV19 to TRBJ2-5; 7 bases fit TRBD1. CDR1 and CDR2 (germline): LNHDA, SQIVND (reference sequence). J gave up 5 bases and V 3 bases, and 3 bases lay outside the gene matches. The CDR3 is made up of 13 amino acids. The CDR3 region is CASSMDRSETQYF. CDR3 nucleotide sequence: TGTGCCAGTAGTATGGACAGGTCGGAGACCCAGTACTTC.

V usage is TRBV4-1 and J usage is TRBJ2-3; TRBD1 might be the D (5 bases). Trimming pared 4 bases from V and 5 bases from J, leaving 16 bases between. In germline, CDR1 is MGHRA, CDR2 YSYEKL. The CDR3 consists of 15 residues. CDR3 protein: CASSRGHIQGDTQYF. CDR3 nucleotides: TGCGCCAGCAGCCGAGGACATATCCAGGGAGATACGCAGTATTTT.

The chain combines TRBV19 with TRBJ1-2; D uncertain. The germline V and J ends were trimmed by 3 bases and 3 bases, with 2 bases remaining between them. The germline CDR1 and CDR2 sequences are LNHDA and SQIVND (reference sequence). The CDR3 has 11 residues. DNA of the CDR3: TGTGCCAGTAGTATCGACTATGGCTACACCTTC. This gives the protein CASSIDYGYTF.

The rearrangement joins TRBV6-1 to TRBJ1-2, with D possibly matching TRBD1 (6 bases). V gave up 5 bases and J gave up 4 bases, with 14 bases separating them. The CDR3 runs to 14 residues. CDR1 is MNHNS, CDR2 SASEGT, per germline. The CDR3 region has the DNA TGTGCCAGCAGTTACAGTGGGGGCAGCTATGGCTACACCTTC. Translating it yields CASSYSGGSYGYTF.

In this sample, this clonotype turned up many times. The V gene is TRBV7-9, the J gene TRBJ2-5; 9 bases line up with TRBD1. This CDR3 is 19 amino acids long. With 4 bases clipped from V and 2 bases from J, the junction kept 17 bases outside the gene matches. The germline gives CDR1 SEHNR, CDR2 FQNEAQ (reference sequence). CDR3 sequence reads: CASSSTPTGRDRAQETQYF. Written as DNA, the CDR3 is TGTGCCAGCAGCTCAACCCCCACAGGCCGGGACAGGGCGCAAGAGACCCAGTACTTC.

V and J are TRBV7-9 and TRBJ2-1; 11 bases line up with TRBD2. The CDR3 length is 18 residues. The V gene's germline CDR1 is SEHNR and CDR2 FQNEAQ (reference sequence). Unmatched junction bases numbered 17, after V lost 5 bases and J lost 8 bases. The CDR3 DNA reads TGTGCCAGCAGCCCGAGAGGGAGGGGTAGCGGGGGGGCCTATGAGCAGTTCTTC. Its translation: CASSPRGRGSGGAYEQFF.

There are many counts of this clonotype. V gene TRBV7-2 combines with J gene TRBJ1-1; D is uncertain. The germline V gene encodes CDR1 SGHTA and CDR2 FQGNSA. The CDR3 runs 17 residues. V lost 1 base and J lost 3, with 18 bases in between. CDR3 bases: TGTGCCAGCAGCTTAGTTAACAGCCTGCCGGAGGACACTGAAGCTTTCTTT. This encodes CASSLVNSLPEDTEAFF.

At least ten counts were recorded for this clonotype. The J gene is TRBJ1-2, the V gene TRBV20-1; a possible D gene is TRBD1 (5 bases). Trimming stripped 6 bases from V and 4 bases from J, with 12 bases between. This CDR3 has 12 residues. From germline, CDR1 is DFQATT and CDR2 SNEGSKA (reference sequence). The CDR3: CSARETGYGYTF. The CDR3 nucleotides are TGCAGTGCCAGGGAGACTGGCTATGGCTACACCTTC.

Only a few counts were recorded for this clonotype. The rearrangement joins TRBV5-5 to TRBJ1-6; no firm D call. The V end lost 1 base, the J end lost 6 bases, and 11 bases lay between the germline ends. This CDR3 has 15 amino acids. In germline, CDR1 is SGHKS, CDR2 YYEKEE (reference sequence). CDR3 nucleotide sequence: TGTGCCAGCAGCTTGTTTGTGGGCCTTAATTCACCCCTCCACTTT. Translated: CASSLFVGLNSPLHF.

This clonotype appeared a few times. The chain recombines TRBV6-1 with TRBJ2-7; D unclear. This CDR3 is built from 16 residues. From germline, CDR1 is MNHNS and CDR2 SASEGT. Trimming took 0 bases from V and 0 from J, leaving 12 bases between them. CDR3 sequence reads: CASSEAHFSPSYEQYF. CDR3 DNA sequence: TGTGCCAGCAGTGAAGCCCATTTCTCCCCCTCCTACGAGCAGTACTTC.

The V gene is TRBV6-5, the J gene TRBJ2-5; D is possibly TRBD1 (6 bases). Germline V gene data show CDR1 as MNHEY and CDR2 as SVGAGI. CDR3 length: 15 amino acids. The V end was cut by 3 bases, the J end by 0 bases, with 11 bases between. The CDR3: CASSYGTWNQETQYF. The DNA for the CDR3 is TGTGCCAGCAGTTATGGGACATGGAACCAAGAGACCCAGTACTTC.

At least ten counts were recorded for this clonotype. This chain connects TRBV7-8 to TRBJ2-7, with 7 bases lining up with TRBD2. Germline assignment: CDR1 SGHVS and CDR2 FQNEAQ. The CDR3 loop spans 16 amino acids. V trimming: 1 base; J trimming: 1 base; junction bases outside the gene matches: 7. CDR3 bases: TGTGCCAGCAGCTTAGATCTTACGGGGGGTTCCTACGAGCAGTACTTC. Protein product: CASSLDLTGGSYEQYF. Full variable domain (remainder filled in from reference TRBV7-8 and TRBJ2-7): GAGVSQSPRYKVAKRGQDVALRCDPISGHVSLFWYQQALGQGPEFLTYFQNEAQLDKSGLPSDRFFAERPEGSVSTLKIQRTQQEDSAVYLCASSLDLTGGSYEQYFGPGTRLTVT.